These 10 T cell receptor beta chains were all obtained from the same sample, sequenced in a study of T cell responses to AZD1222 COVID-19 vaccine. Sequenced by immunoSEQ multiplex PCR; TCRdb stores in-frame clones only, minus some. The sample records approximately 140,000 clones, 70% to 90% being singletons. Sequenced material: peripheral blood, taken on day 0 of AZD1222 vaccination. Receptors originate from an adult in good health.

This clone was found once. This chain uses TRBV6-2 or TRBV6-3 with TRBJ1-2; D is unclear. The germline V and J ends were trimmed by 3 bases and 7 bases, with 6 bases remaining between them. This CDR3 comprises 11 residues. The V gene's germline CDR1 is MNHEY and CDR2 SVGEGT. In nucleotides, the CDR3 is TGTGCCAGCAGTTATCTTCGTGGCTACACCTTC. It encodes CASSYLRGYTF.

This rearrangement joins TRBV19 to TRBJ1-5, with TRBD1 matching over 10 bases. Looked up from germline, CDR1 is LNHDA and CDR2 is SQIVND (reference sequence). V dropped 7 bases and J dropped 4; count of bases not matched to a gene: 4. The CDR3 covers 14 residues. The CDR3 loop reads CASTPGQGNQPQHF. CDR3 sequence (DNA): TGTGCCAGTACCCCGGGACAGGGGAATCAGCCCCAGCATTTT.

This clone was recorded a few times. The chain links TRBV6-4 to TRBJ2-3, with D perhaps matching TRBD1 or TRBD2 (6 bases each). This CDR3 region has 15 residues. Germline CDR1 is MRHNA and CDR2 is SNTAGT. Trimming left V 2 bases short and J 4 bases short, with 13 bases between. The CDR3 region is CASSDQQGGADTQYF. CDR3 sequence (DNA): TGTGCCAGCAGTGACCAACAGGGAGGAGCAGATACGCAGTATTTT.

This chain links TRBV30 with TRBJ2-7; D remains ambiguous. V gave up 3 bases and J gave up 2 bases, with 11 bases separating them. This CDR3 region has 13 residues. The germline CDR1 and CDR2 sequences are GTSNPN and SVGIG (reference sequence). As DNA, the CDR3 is TGTGCCTGGAGCAATGGGCAGACCTACGAGCAGTACTTC. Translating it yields CAWSNGQTYEQYF.

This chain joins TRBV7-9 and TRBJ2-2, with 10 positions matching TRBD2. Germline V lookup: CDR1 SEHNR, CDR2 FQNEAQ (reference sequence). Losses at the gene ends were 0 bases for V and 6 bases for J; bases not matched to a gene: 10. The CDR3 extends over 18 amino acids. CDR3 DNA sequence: TGTGCCAGCAGCTTAGCTGGGCTAGCGGGAGTTCTAGCCGGGGAGCTGTTTTTT. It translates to CASSLAGLAGVLAGELFF.

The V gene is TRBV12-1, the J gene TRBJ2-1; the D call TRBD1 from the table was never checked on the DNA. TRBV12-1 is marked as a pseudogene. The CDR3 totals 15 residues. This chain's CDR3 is CASSMGAASYNEQFF. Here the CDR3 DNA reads TGTGCCAGCAGTATGGGGGCGGCATCCTACAATGAGCAGTTCTTC.

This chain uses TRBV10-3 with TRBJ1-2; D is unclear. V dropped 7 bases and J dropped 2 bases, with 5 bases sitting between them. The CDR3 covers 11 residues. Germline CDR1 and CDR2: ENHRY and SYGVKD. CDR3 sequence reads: CAIKENYGYTF. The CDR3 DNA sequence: TGTGCCATCAAGGAGAACTATGGCTACACCTTC.

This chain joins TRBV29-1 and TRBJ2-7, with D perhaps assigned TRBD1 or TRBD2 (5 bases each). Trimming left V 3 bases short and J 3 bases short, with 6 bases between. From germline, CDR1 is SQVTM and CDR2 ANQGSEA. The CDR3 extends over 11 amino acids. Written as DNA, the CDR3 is TGCAGCGTTGAGAGGGGCTACGAGCAGTACTTC. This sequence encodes CSVERGYEQYF.

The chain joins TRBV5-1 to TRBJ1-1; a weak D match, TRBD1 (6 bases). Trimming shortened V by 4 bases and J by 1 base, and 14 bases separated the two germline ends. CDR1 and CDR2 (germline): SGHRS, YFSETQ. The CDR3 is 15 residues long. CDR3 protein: CASSPRGGGNTEAFF. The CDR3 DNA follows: TGCGCCAGCAGCCCTAGGGGGGGCGGGAACACTGAAGCTTTCTTT. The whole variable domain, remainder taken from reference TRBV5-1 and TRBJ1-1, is KAGVTQTPRYLIKTRGQQVTLSCSPISGHRSVSWYQQTPGQGLQFLFEYFSETQRNKGNFPGRFSGRQFSNSRSEMNVSTLELGDSALYLCASSPRGGGNTEAFFGQGTRLTVV.

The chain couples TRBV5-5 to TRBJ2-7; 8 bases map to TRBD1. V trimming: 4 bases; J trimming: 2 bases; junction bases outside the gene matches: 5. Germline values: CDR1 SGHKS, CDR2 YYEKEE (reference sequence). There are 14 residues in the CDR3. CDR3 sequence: CASSLTGVTYEQYF. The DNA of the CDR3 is TGTGCCAGCAGCCTGACAGGGGTAACCTACGAGCAGTACTTC. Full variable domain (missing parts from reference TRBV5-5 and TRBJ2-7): DAGVTQSPTHLIKTRGQQVTLRCSPISGHKSVSWYQQVLGQGPQFIFQYYEKEERGRGNFPDRFSARQFPNYSSELNVNALLLGDSALYLCASSLTGVTYEQYFGPGTRLTVT.